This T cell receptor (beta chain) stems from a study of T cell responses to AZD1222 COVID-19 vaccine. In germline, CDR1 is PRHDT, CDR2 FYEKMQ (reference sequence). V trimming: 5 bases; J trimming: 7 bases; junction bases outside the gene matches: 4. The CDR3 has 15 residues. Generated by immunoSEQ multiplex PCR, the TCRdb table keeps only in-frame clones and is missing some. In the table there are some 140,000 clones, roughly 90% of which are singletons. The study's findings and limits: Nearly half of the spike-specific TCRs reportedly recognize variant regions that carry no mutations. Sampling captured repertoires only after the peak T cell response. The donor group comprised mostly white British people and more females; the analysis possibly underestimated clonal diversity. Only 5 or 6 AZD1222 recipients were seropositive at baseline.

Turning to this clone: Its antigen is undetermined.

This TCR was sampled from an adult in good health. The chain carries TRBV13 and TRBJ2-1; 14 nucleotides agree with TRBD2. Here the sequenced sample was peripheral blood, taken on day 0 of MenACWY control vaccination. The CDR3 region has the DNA TGTGCCAGCAGCCAACGACTAGCGGGAGGGAATGAGCAGTTCTTC. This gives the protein CASSQRLAGGNEQFF.